This T cell receptor beta chain originates from a study of blood T cell repertoires in COVID-19. About the research overall: Spain, Italy and the United States supplied samples that represented acute and convalescent COVID-19. PBMCs, B-cell-depleted T cells, or T cells provided the cDNA or gDNA that made up the material.

Original processing methods: Amplification of reference gene primers provided the estimated nucleated cell counts. Profiling relied on immunoSEQ multiplex PCR, and the TCRdb table lists in-frame clones only, not all of them. V and J calls and clone size are as listed in that table; D and trimming were resolved from the DNA. The sample has a few hundred thousand clones; roughly 80% are singletons. The CDR3 is 15 residues long. Germline-derived CDR1 and CDR2 are ENHRY and SYGVKD. Between the trimmed V and J ends, which lost 6 bases and 4 bases, there was a span of 18 bases. The rearrangement uses TRBV10-3 and TRBJ2-5; weak D call: TRBD2 (6 bases). Source material: peripheral blood. This clonotype was sampled from a woman younger than 35 with acute or convalescent COVID-19. The CDR3 loop is CAIRAGTGEIETQYF. The CDR3 bases are TGTGCCATCAGGGCCGGGACGGGGGAGATAGAGACCCAGTACTTC.